Presented here are 15 T cell receptor beta chains from one specimen sequenced in a study of T cells after yellow fever vaccination. TCRdb called the 5' RACE reads again in MiXCR, with one record for every CDR3 protein. The data contain approximately 510,000 distinct CDR3 sequences, just over 20% of them singletons. The sequencing here drew on PBMCs, taken less than 25 days after the first yellow fever vaccination. These receptor sequences come from a man aged 18-30 years who received the YFV17D yellow fever vaccine.

This clonotype has just a few counts. CDR3: CASSLGQGAIQYV. The CDR3 coding sequence is TGTGCCAGCAGTCTCGGACAGGGGGCTATACAGTACGTC. This chain joins TRBV12-3 or TRBV12-4 and TRBJ2-7, with TRBD1 matching 11 bases. This CDR3 contains 13 residues. After removal of 5 bases from V and 10 bases from J, the junction contained 7 bases not matched to a gene.

This chain joins TRBV28 and TRBJ1-1; D is uncertain. The V and J ends lost 6 bases and 3 bases respectively, with 11 bases between them. The CDR3 consists of 13 residues. Germline CDR1 MDHEN, CDR2 SYDVKM. CDR3 nucleotides: TGTGCCAGCAGGTACAACACGTACACTGAAGCTTTCTTT. Amino acids: CASRYNTYTEAFF.

The chain uses TRBV19 and TRBJ2-2, with D maybe TRBD2 (5 bases). Germline V CDR1 and CDR2: LNHDA, SQIVND (reference sequence). The CDR3 consists of 13 residues. Trimming pared 3 bases from V and 6 bases from J, leaving 8 bases between. Written as DNA, the CDR3 is TGTGCCAGTAGTATGACCGGGGCCGGGGAGCTGTTTTTT. Its translation is CASSMTGAGELFF.

The rearrangement uses TRBV7-2 and TRBJ2-7, with TRBD1 as a possible D gene (6 bases). CDR3 length: 14 residues. In germline, CDR1 is SGHTA, CDR2 FQGNSA. The ends were cut back, 3 bases at V and 5 bases at J, with 14 bases in the middle. CDR3 residues: CASSFLGAPNEQYF. DNA of the CDR3: TGTGCCAGCAGCTTCTTGGGGGCCCCGAACGAGCAGTACTTC.

J is TRBJ1-4 and V is TRBV6-1; 10 bases agree with TRBD1. The germline V gene encodes CDR1 MNHNS and CDR2 SASEGT. V shed 6 bases, J shed 8 bases, and the junction held 6 bases outside the gene matches. This CDR3 comprises 14 residues. CDR3 amino acids: CASRGQGLDEKLFF. DNA of the CDR3: TGTGCCAGCAGGGGACAGGGGCTTGACGAAAAACTGTTTTTT.

This clonotype showed up many times. This chain connects TRBV28 to TRBJ2-1; TRBD2 matches at 12 bases. Germline V gives CDR1 MDHEN, CDR2 SYDVKM. With 5 bases clipped from V and 5 bases from J, the junction kept 7 bases outside the gene matches. There are 16 residues in the CDR3. As DNA, the CDR3 is TGTGCCAGCAGTAGCGCCGGGACTAGCGGGCACAATGAGCAGTTCTTC. Translating it yields CASSSAGTSGHNEQFF. The whole variable domain, remainder taken from reference TRBV28 and TRBJ2-1, is DVKVTQSSRYLVKRTGEKVFLECVQDMDHENMFWYRQDPGLGLRLIYFSYDVKMKEKGDIPEGYSVSREKKERFSLILESASTNQTSMYLCASSSAGTSGHNEQFFGPGTRLTVL.

This chain uses TRBV6-2 or TRBV6-3 with TRBJ2-2; D might be TRBD1 (6 bases). Trimming shortened V by 2 bases and J by 0 bases, and 7 bases separated the two germline ends. Per the germline V gene, CDR1 is MNHEY and CDR2 is SVGEGT. The CDR3 length is 15 residues. The DNA for the CDR3 is TGTGCCAGCAGTTACGGGACAACGAACACCGGGGAGCTGTTTTTT. Protein: CASSYGTTNTGELFF.

Worth noting for this clonotype: This may stem from a read error, because a much larger clone lies one nucleotide away. The chain is built from TRBV6-2 or TRBV6-3 and TRBJ2-3; D might be TRBD1 (5 bases). The length of the CDR3 is 15 residues. Germline V lookup: CDR1 MNHEY, CDR2 SVGEGT. The CDR3 DNA sequence: TGTGCCAGCAGTTTGAGCCGGACATACACAGATACGCTGTATTTT. Encoded protein: CASSLSRTYTDTLYF.

This clonotype was picked up a small number of times. The chain joins TRBV10-3 to TRBJ1-6; TRBD1 is a possible D gene (5 bases). The CDR3 extends over 14 amino acids. Trimming shortened V by 9 bases and J by 0 bases, and 9 bases separated the two germline ends. The germline gives CDR1 ENHRY, CDR2 SYGVKD. In DNA, the CDR3 is TGTGCCATGAGACAGAGCTCCTATAATTCACCCCTCCACTTT. Amino acids: CAMRQSSYNSPLHF.

Only a few counts were recorded for this clonotype. The chain recombines TRBV5-1 with TRBJ1-6; TRBD1 matches at 9 bases. With V trimmed by 3 bases and J by 6 bases, 4 bases remained unmatched. The CDR3 totals 15 residues. Germline V gives CDR1 SGHRS, CDR2 YFSETQ. CDR3 sequence reads: CASSWGDRVNSPLHF. The CDR3 DNA follows: TGCGCCAGCAGCTGGGGGGACAGGGTTAATTCACCCCTCCACTTT.

The chain recombines TRBV4-3 with TRBJ2-3; 10 bases map to TRBD2. Germline assignment: CDR1 LGHNA and CDR2 YSLEER. This CDR3 is built from 20 residues. V trimming: 0 bases; J trimming: 6 bases; junction bases outside the gene matches: 18. For the CDR3, the DNA is TGCGCCAGCAGCCAAGAGGATCGCGTTAGCGGGGGGAGTAGGGCGGATACGCAGTATTTT. Translated: CASSQEDRVSGGSRADTQYF.

The rearrangement joins TRBV3-1 to TRBJ2-1; possibly TRBD1 for D (6 bases). CDR1 LGHDT and CDR2 YNNKEL come from the germline V gene (reference sequence). The CDR3 sequence is 15 residues long. Trimming took 4 bases from V and 10 from J, leaving 20 bases between them. The CDR3 DNA is TGTGCCAGCAGCCCCTTCCAAGGGGGTAGTCGGGAGCAGTTCTTC. Protein product: CASSPFQGGSREQFF.

CDR3 residues: CASCWTGVHNEQFF. The DNA for the CDR3 is TGTGCCAGCTGCTGGACAGGGGTCCACAATGAGCAGTTCTTC. This sequence joins TRBV28 and TRBJ2-1; 9 bases align to TRBD1. This CDR3 is built from 14 residues. Germline lookup yields CDR1 MDHEN and CDR2 SYDVKM. V trimming: 8 bases; J trimming: 5 bases; junction bases outside the gene matches: 7.

This clonotype was recorded at least ten times. The gene calls are TRBV20-1 and TRBJ1-4; D is undetermined. This CDR3 is 11 amino acids long. Trimming removed 3 bases at V and 5 bases at J, with 4 bases between. Germline V gives CDR1 DFQATT, CDR2 SNEGSKA (reference sequence). The CDR3 region is CSASRNEKLFF. The CDR3 region has the DNA TGCAGTGCTAGCCGCAATGAAAAACTGTTTTTT.

This clonotype was seen more than once but under ten times. This chain joins TRBV11-3 and TRBJ2-5; TRBD1 aligns across 7 bases. The V and J ends lost 5 bases and 4 bases, in that order; junction bases with no gene match: 4. The CDR3 consists of 13 residues. Germline assignment: CDR1 SGHNT and CDR2 YENEEA. CDR3 residues: CASSETGSETQYF. Written as DNA, the CDR3 is TGTGCCAGCAGCGAGACAGGGTCAGAGACCCAGTACTTC.